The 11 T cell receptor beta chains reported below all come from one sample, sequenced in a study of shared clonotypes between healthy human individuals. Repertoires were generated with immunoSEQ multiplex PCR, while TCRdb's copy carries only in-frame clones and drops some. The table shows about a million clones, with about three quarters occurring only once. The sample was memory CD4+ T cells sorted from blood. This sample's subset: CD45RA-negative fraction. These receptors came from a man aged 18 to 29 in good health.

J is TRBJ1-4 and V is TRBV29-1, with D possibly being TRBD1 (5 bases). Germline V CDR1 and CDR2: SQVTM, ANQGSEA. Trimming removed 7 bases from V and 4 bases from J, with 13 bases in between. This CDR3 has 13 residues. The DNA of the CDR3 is TGCAGCGCTTCGGACAACGTTAATGAAAAACTGTTTTTT. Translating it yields CSASDNVNEKLFF.

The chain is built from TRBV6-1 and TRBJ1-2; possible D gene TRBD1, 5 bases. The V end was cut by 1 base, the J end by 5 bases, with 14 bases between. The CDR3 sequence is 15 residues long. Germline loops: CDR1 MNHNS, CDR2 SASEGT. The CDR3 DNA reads TGTGCCAGCAGTGAAGAAAGCGAGGGGACGTATGGCTACACCTTC. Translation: CASSEESEGTYGYTF.

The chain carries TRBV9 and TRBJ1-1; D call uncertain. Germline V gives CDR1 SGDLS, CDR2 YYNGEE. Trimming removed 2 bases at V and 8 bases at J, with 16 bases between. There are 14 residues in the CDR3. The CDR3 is CASSVVTESNEAFF. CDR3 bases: TGTGCCAGCAGCGTTGTTACAGAAAGTAACGAAGCTTTCTTT. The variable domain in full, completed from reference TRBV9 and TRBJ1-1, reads DSGVTQTPKHLITATGQRVTLRCSPRSGDLSVYWYQQSLDQGLQFLIQYYNGEERAKGNILERFSAQQFPDLHSELNLSSLELGDSALYFCASSVVTESNEAFFGQGTRLTVV.

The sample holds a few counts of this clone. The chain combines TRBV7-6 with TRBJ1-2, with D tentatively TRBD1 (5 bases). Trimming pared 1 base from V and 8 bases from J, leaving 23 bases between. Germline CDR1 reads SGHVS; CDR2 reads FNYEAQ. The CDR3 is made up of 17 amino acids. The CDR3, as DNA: TGTGCCAGCAGCTTAGTACCCAGGGCAAAGAGTCCGCAGGGCTACACCTTC. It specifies CASSLVPRAKSPQGYTF.

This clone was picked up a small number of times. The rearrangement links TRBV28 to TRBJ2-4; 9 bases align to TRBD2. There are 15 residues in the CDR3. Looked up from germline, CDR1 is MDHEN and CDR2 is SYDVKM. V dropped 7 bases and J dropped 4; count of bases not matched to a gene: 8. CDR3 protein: CASTPAGGTKNIQYF. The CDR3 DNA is TGTGCCAGCACCCCAGCGGGGGGAACAAAAAACATTCAGTACTTC.

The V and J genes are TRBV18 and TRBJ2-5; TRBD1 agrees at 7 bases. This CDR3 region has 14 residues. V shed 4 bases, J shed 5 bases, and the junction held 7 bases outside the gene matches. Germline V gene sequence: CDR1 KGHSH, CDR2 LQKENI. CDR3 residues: CASSRTGVGETQYF. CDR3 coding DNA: TGTGCCAGCTCACGAACAGGGGTAGGGGAGACCCAGTACTTC.

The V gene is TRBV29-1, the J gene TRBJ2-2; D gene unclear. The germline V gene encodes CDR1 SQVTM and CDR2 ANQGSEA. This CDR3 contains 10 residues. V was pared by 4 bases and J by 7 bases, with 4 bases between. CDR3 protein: CSVGVGELFF. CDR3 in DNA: TGCAGCGTTGGGGTCGGGGAGCTGTTTTTT.

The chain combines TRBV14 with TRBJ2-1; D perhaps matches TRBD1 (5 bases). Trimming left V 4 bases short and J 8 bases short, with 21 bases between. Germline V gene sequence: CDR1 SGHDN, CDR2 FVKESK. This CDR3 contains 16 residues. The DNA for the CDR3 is TGTGCCAGCAGCCCGCAAAGAGCGTCCAGGGATCATGAGCAGTTCTTC. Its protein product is CASSPQRASRDHEQFF.

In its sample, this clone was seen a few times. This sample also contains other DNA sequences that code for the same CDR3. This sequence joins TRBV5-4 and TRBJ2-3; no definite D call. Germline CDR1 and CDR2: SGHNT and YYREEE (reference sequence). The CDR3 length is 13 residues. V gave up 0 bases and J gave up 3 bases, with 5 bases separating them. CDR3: CASSLERTDTQYF. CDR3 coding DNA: TGTGCCAGCAGCTTGGAGAGAACAGATACGCAGTATTTT.

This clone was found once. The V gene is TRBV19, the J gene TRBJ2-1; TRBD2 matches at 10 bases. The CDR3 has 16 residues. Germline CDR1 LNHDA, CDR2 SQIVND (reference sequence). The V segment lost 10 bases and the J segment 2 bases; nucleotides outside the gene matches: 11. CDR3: CATQNPAGGTYNEQFF. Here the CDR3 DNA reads TGTGCCACCCAAAACCCAGCGGGAGGGACCTACAATGAGCAGTTCTTC.

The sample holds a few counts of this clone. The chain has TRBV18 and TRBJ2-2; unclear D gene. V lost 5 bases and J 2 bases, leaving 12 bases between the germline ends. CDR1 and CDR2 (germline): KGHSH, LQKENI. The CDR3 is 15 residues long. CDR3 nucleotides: TGTGCCAGCTCATTCCCGACCATCAACACCGGGGAGCTGTTTTTT. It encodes CASSFPTINTGELFF.